Presented here are 3 T cell receptor beta chains from one specimen sequenced in a study of shared clonotypes between healthy human individuals. Method: immunoSEQ multiplex PCR; TCRdb's copy keeps in-frame clones and lacks some. This repertoire shows more than 2,000,000 clones, 85% to 95% found once; its top ten account for roughly 0.14%. Source material: naive CD4+ T cells sorted from blood. The subset was: CD45RA+ positively selected. The receptor source for this set is a man between 18 and 29 years old in good health.

This clone appeared once. The rearrangement links TRBV18 to TRBJ2-1; tentative D call: TRBD2 (5 bases). Germline CDR1 and CDR2: KGHSH and LQKENI. This CDR3 is built from 13 residues. Trimming removed 4 bases at V and 12 bases at J, with 16 bases between. The CDR3, as DNA: TGTGCCAGCTCACGGAGCCAGAACGAGGGGCAGTTCTTC. Its protein product is CASSRSQNEGQFF.

V and J are TRBV7-6 and TRBJ2-2, with 11 bases aligning to TRBD1. This CDR3 is built from 16 residues. The ends lost 5 bases at V and 4 bases at J; junction bases unmatched: 6. The germline gives CDR1 SGHVS, CDR2 FNYEAQ. The chain's CDR3 is CASSRTGGVTTGELFF. Here the CDR3 DNA reads TGTGCCAGCAGCCGGACAGGGGGCGTGACCACCGGGGAGCTGTTTTTT.

The CDR3 region is CATSRDPQGNYGYTF. CDR3 DNA: TGTGCCACCAGCAGAGATCCTCAGGGTAACTATGGCTACACCTTC. The rearrangement joins TRBV15 to TRBJ1-2; TRBD1 is a possible D gene (5 bases). V was pared by 0 bases and J by 1 base, with 9 bases between. The CDR3 extends over 15 amino acids. Germline V gene sequence: CDR1 LNHNV, CDR2 YYDKDF (reference sequence).